Presented here are 27 T cell receptor beta chains from one specimen sequenced in a study of T cells after yellow fever vaccination. Using its own MiXCR run on the 5' RACE reads, TCRdb lists one record per CDR3 protein. The sample gives 140,000 to 150,000 distinct CDR3 sequences, about 7% of which show up once; under 0.8% is in the top ten. Sample: CD4+ T cells sorted from PBMCs, taken 10 days after the yellow fever booster vaccination. Receptors were obtained from a man aged 30 to 39 who received the YFV17D yellow fever vaccine.

This clonotype has ten or more counts. This sequence joins TRBV18 and TRBJ1-2; 9 positions match TRBD1. The V segment lost 5 bases and the J segment 9 bases; nucleotides outside the gene matches: 7. Germline V gene data show CDR1 as KGHSH and CDR2 as LQKENI. CDR3 length equals 13 residues. CDR3 in DNA: TGTGCCAGCTCATCCGGACAGGGGAATAGCTACACCTTC. Translated: CASSSGQGNSYTF. The full variable domain, its missing parts supplied by reference TRBV18 and TRBJ1-2, is NAGVMQNPRHLVRRRGQEARLRCSPMKGHSHVYWYRQLPEEGLKFMVYLQKENIIDESGMPKERFSAEFPKEGPSILRIQQVVRGDSAAYFCASSSGQGNSYTFGSGTRLTVV.

This clonotype was counted many times. The chain combines TRBV7-2 with TRBJ2-1; D possibly corresponds to TRBD1 (5 bases). Germline-derived CDR1 and CDR2 are SGHTA and FQGNSA. The V end lost 3 bases, the J end lost 9 bases, and 18 bases lay between the germline ends. This CDR3 spans 15 amino acids. The CDR3 loop is CASSFGQRPGIEQFF. In nucleotides, the CDR3 is TGTGCCAGCAGCTTCGGGCAGCGTCCAGGGATTGAGCAGTTCTTC.

This clonotype was observed at least ten times. The chain has TRBV27 and TRBJ2-5, with 8 bases identical to TRBD2. The CDR3 consists of 14 residues. Germline V gene lookup returns CDR1 MNHEY and CDR2 SMNVEV (reference sequence). Losses at the gene ends were 9 bases for V and 4 bases for J; bases not matched to a gene: 10. CDR3 sequence (DNA): TGTGCCAGTCACCGGGGGGGGCTAAGAGAGACCCAGTACTTC. Amino acids: CASHRGGLRETQYF.

This clonotype was detected only a few times. V and J are TRBV5-1 and TRBJ2-6, with no clear D. This CDR3 region has 15 residues. V lost 0 bases to trimming and J lost 4 bases, with 8 bases between them. Germline-derived CDR1 and CDR2 are SGHRS and YFSETQ. This CDR3 is CASSLEQRGANVLTF. CDR3 bases: TGCGCCAGCAGCTTGGAGCAGCGCGGGGCCAACGTCCTGACTTTC.

This clonotype was seen many times. The chain couples TRBV3-1 to TRBJ2-3; possibly TRBD2 for D (5 bases). Germline lookup yields CDR1 LGHDT and CDR2 YNNKEL (reference sequence). Deletions cut 0 bases from V and 8 bases from J, with 18 bases between. The CDR3 spans 16 residues. The CDR3 spells CASSQDLSGRSGTQYF. CDR3 nucleotide sequence: TGTGCCAGCAGCCAAGATTTAAGCGGCCGGAGTGGTACGCAGTATTTT.

The chain has TRBV9 and TRBJ2-3, with D possibly TRBD2 on 6 matching bases. The CDR3 sequence is 13 residues long. The V gene's germline CDR1 is SGDLS and CDR2 YYNGEE. The V and J ends lost 3 bases and 4 bases respectively, with 9 bases between them. DNA of the CDR3: TGTGCCAGCAGCGAACGGGAGCCAGATACGCAGTATTTT. This encodes CASSEREPDTQYF.

This clonotype has a count of ten or more. V is TRBV7-9 and J is TRBJ1-2, with D unclear. Germline V gene data show CDR1 as SEHNR and CDR2 as FQNEAQ (reference sequence). This CDR3 region has 13 residues. V was cut by 4 bases and J by 4 bases, with 10 bases left in between. For the CDR3, the DNA is TGTGCCAGCAGCTCCACAAGGATCTATGGCTACACCTTC. Translating gives CASSSTRIYGYTF.

There are many counts of this clonotype. The genes are TRBV28 and TRBJ2-3; D remains ambiguous. V was clipped by 6 bases and J by 6 bases, with 10 bases between them. This CDR3 contains 12 residues. Germline loops: CDR1 MDHEN, CDR2 SYDVKM. The CDR3 DNA reads TGTGCCAGCAGAGCCCTTCCCGATACGCAGTATTTT. Translation gives CASRALPDTQYF.

The chain is built from TRBV20-1 and TRBJ2-7; D call uncertain. The V end lost 2 bases, the J end lost 2 bases, and 10 bases lay between the germline ends. The CDR3 consists of 13 residues. Germline-derived CDR1 and CDR2 are DFQATT and SNEGSKA (reference sequence). CDR3 nucleotides: TGCAGTGCTAGAACGGCTCCCACCTACGAGCAGTACTTC. Its protein is CSARTAPTYEQYF.

Points on this clonotype: This sequence may be a read error, since a much larger clone differs from it by one base. The chain uses TRBV18 and TRBJ2-7; D gene unclear. Germline values: CDR1 KGHSH, CDR2 LQKENI. The germline V and J ends were trimmed by 3 bases and 2 bases, with 11 bases remaining between them. The CDR3 sequence is 14 residues long. The CDR3 DNA follows: TGTGCCAGCTCACCGGTTTGGCAGGCCTACGAGCAGTACTTC. It encodes CASSPVWQAYEQYF.

Concerning this clonotype itself: This could be a read error, since a much larger clone is one nucleotide away. This chain connects TRBV4-3 to TRBJ2-3; no reliable D call. This CDR3 is built from 15 residues. The germline CDR1 and CDR2 sequences are LGHNA and YSLEER. Here the CDR3 DNA reads TGCTCCAGCAGCCCATCAGGCGGAAGCACAGATACGCAGTATTTT. It specifies CSSSPSGGSTDTQYF.

This clonotype was recorded many times. V is TRBV6-5 and J is TRBJ2-1, with D hard to call. Germline assignment: CDR1 MNHEY and CDR2 SVGAGI. The CDR3 has 15 amino acids. V was trimmed by 6 bases and J by 0 bases, leaving 12 bases between them. The DNA of the CDR3 is TGTGCCAGCAGCTCGCCGTTGCACTCCTACAATGAGCAGTTCTTC. This encodes CASSSPLHSYNEQFF.

The table lists this clonotype with a few counts. J is TRBJ2-5 and V is TRBV25-1, with D possibly called TRBD1 or TRBD2 (5 bases each). In germline, CDR1 is MGHDK, CDR2 SYGVNS. The CDR3 has 15 residues. V gave up 7 bases and J gave up 3 bases, with 18 bases separating them. CDR3 sequence: CASTPYRGNEETQYF. The CDR3 coding sequence is TGTGCCAGCACCCCATATCGGGGCAACGAAGAGACCCAGTACTTC.

This clonotype was observed many times. The chain has TRBV11-2 and TRBJ2-1; TRBD2 matches 7 bases. The CDR3 has 16 residues. Losses at the gene ends were 5 bases for V and 3 bases for J; bases not matched to a gene: 10. In germline, CDR1 is SGHAT, CDR2 FQNNGV. The CDR3 region is CASSREVGLDYNEQFF. The CDR3 DNA reads TGTGCCAGCAGCCGCGAAGTCGGACTAGACTACAATGAGCAGTTCTTC.

This chain links TRBV7-9 with TRBJ1-1; no definite D call. CDR3 length: 12 amino acids. In germline, CDR1 is SEHNR, CDR2 FQNEAQ (reference sequence). Trimming shortened V by 3 bases and J by 8 bases, and 10 bases separated the two germline ends. The CDR3 here is CASSFPTGEAFF. The DNA for the CDR3 is TGTGCCAGCAGCTTCCCGACGGGAGAAGCTTTCTTT.

The rearrangement links TRBV18 to TRBJ2-1; 11 nucleotides align to TRBD2. Germline V gene data show CDR1 as KGHSH and CDR2 as LQKENI. V lost 2 bases and J lost 5; bases outside the gene matches: 5. This CDR3 is built from 16 residues. The CDR3 region is CASSPGIAGGNNEQFF. DNA for the CDR3: TGTGCCAGCTCACCAGGAATAGCGGGAGGGAACAATGAGCAGTTCTTC.

In this sample, this clonotype turned up many times. The chain uses TRBV6-1 and TRBJ2-1; 7 bases line up with TRBD2. Germline V lookup: CDR1 MNHNS, CDR2 SASEGT. V lost 4 bases, J lost 10 bases, and 10 bases stayed unmatched. The CDR3 contains 14 residues. CDR3 amino acids: CASSGGTTLREQFF. CDR3 nucleotide sequence: TGTGCCAGCAGTGGCGGGACTACCCTGAGAGAGCAGTTCTTC.

This clonotype came up a few times. The V gene is TRBV6-1, the J gene TRBJ1-5; 7 bases fit TRBD1. The germline V gene encodes CDR1 MNHNS and CDR2 SASEGT. The CDR3 runs to 14 residues. The V and J ends lost 4 bases and 6 bases, in that order; junction bases with no gene match: 6. The CDR3 bases are TGTGCCAGCAGTGTGTCAGGGGGAAGTCAGCCCCAGCATTTT. The encoded protein is CASSVSGGSQPQHF.

This CDR3 reads CSASPGGGYQETQYF. The CDR3 DNA reads as TGCAGTGCTAGTCCAGGGGGGGGGTACCAAGAGACCCAGTACTTC. The chain couples TRBV20-1 to TRBJ2-5; TRBD1 or TRBD2 may be the D gene (7 bases each). The CDR3 sequence is 15 residues long. The germline V and J ends were trimmed by 3 bases and 0 bases, with 14 bases remaining between them. CDR1 DFQATT and CDR2 SNEGSKA come from the germline V gene (reference sequence).

This clonotype was observed at least ten times. CDR3 nucleotide sequence: TGCAGTGCTAGTCCTGGGAGCTCCTATAATTCACCCCTCCACTTT. Its protein is CSASPGSSYNSPLHF. The rearrangement uses TRBV20-1 and TRBJ1-6; D is undetermined. The CDR3 loop spans 15 amino acids. CDR1 is DFQATT, CDR2 SNEGSKA, per germline (reference sequence). Trimming stripped 3 bases from V and 0 bases from J, with 9 bases between.

This clonotype was found many times. The chain recombines TRBV15 with TRBJ2-1; TRBD2 matches 8 bases. V gave up 3 bases and J gave up 5 bases; unmatched junction bases: 6. In germline, CDR1 is LNHNV, CDR2 YYDKDF (reference sequence). This CDR3 is 15 amino acids long. Written as DNA, the CDR3 is TGTGCCACCAGCAGTAAAGCGGGAGACCACAATGAGCAGTTCTTC. This translates into CATSSKAGDHNEQFF. The full variable domain, its missing parts supplied by reference TRBV15 and TRBJ2-1, is DAMVIQNPRYQVTQFGKPVTLSCSQTLNHNVMYWYQQKSSQAPKLLFHYYDKDFNNEADTPDNFQSRRPNTSFCFLDIRSPGLGDTAMYLCATSSKAGDHNEQFFGPGTRLTVL.

Many counts were recorded for this clonotype. The gene calls are TRBV29-1 and TRBJ2-7; 9 nucleotides line up with TRBD2. Germline loops: CDR1 SQVTM, CDR2 ANQGSEA. The CDR3 loop spans 13 amino acids. V lost 3 bases and J lost 6; bases outside the gene matches: 6. The CDR3 sequence is CSVETLAGSEQYF. In DNA, the CDR3 is TGCAGCGTTGAGACACTAGCGGGTAGCGAGCAGTACTTC.

There are many counts of this clonotype. The V call is TRBV6-2 or TRBV6-3, the J call TRBJ2-5; D is unresolved. The CDR3 runs 12 residues. The V gene's germline CDR1 is MNHEY and CDR2 SVGEGT. Trimming pared 0 bases from V and 3 bases from J, leaving 2 bases between. The CDR3 nucleotides read TGTGCCAGCAGTTACTCTGAAGAGACCCAGTACTTC. Translated: CASSYSEETQYF.

Many counts were recorded for this clonotype. The V gene is TRBV20-1, the J gene TRBJ2-7; 10 bases match TRBD1. The CDR3 extends over 14 amino acids. Trimming removed 6 bases from V and 2 bases from J; junction bases left unmatched: 7. Germline V gene data show CDR1 as DFQATT and CDR2 as SNEGSKA (reference sequence). CDR3 amino acids: CSALDRGPTYEQYF. Written as DNA, the CDR3 is TGCAGTGCCCTCGACAGGGGGCCCACCTACGAGCAGTACTTC.

This clonotype was observed a few times. The V gene is TRBV6-1, the J gene TRBJ1-2; TRBD1 is a possible D gene (5 bases). The germline V gene encodes CDR1 MNHNS and CDR2 SASEGT. Trimming pared 6 bases from V and 3 bases from J, leaving 17 bases between. CDR3 length: 15 residues. The CDR3 protein is CASSSAGRGDYGYTF. The CDR3 DNA is TGTGCCAGCAGCTCAGCAGGGAGGGGCGACTATGGCTACACCTTC.

This clonotype came up many times. V gene TRBV29-1 combines with J gene TRBJ2-1; D gene uncertain. Germline-derived CDR1 and CDR2 are SQVTM and ANQGSEA. The CDR3 contains 9 residues. In nucleotides, the CDR3 is TGCAGGATCAACGGTGAGCAGTTCTTC. It encodes CRINGEQFF.

This clonotype has at least ten counts. The CDR3: CSVEGTGGSYNEQFF. The CDR3 region has the DNA TGCAGCGTTGAAGGGACAGGGGGTTCCTACAATGAGCAGTTCTTC. This chain uses TRBV29-1 with TRBJ2-1; TRBD1 matches at 10 bases. The ends lost 1 base at V and 1 base at J; junction bases unmatched: 1. This CDR3 has 15 amino acids. Germline CDR1 and CDR2: SQVTM and ANQGSEA.